The source of this T cell receptor beta chain is a study of regulatory T cells in long-lasting Graves disease. Time point specified: newly diagnosed GD, antithyroid drugs for less than 3 months. Extracted RNA from PBMCs served as the source of the TCR library. For TCR beta, libraries came from iRepertoire HTBI primers and Arm-PCR of CDR3 regions. Using its own MiXCR run on the multiplex PCR reads, TCRdb lists one record per CDR3 protein. The repertoire holds 600,000 to 650,000 distinct CDR3 sequences, with approximately 15% as singletons. Only a few counts were recorded for this clonotype. These data were also filed under a second study, of T cells in Graves' hyperthyroidism and ophthalmopathy.

The origin of this receptor is a woman under 40 with Graves disease. Here the sequenced sample was peripheral blood mononuclear cells (PBMCs), taken at new diagnosis, from a patient treated with antithyroid drugs.

In DNA form, the CDR3 reads TGTGCCAGCAGTTCTGGGGTCATGGGGAATAGCAATCAGCCCCAGCATTTT. Protein sequence: CASSSGVMGNSNQPQHF. This chain uses TRBV6-5 with TRBJ1-5; no definite D call. CDR1 MNHEY and CDR2 SVGAGI come from the germline V gene. The CDR3 is 17 residues long. V lost 4 bases, J lost 0 bases, and 16 bases lay in between.